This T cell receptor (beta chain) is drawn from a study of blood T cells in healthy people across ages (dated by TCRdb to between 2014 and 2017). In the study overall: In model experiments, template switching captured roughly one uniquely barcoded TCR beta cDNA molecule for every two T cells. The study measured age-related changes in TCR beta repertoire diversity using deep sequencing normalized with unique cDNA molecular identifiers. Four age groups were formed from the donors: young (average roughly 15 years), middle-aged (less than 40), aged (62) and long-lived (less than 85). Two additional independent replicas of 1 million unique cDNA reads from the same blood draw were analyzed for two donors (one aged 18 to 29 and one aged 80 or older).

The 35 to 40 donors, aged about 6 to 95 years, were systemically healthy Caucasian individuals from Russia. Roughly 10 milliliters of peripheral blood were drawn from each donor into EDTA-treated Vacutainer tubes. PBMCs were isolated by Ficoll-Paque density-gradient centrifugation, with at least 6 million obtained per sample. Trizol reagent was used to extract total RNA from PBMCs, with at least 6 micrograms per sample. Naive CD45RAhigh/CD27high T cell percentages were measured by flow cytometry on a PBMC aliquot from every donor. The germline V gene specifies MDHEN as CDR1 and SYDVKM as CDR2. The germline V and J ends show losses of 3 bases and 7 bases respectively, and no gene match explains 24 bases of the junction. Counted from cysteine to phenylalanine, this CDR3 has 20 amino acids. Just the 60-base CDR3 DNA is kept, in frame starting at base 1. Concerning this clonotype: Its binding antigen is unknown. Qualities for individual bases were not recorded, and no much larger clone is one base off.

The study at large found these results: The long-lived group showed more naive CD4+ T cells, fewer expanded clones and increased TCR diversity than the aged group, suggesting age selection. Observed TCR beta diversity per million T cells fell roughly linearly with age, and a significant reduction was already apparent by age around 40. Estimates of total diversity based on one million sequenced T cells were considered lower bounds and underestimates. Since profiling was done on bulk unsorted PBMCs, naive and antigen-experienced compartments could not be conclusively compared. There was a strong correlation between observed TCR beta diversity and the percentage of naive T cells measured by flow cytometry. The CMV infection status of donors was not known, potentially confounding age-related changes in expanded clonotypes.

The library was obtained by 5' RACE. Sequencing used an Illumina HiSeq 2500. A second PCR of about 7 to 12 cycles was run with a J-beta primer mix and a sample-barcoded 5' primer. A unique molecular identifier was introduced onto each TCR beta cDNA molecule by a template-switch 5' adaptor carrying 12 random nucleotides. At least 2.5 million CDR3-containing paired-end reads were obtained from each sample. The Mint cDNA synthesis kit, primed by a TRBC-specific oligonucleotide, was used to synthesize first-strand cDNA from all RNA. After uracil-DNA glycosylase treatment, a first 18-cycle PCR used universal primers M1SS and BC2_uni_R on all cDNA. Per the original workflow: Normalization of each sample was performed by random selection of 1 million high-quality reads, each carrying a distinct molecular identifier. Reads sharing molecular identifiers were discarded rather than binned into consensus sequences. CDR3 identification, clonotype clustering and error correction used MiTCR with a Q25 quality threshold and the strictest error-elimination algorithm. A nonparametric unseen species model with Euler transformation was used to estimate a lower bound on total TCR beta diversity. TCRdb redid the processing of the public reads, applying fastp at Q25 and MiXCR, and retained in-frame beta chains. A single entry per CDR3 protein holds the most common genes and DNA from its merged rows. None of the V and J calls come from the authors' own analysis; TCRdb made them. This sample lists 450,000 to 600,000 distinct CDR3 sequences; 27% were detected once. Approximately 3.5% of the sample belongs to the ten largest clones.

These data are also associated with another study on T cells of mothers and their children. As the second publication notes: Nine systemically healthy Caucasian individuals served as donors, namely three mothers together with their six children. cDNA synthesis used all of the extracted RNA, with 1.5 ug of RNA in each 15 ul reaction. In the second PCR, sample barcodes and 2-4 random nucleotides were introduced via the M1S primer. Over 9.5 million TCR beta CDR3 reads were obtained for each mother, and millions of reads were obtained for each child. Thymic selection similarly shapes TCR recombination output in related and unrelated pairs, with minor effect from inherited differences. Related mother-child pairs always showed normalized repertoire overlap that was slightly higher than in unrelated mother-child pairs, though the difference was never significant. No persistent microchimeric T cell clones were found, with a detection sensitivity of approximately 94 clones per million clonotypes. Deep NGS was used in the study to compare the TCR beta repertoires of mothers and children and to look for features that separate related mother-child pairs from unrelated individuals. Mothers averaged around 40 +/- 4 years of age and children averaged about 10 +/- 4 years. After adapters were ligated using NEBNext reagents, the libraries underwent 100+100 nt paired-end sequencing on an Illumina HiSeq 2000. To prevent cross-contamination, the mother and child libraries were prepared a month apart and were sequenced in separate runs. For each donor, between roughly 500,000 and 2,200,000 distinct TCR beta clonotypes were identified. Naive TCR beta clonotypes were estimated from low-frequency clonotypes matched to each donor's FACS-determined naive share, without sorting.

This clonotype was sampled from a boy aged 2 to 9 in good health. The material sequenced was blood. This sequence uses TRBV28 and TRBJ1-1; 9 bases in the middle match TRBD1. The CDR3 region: CASSLPNGPGTGRLGNEAFF. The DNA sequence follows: TGTGCCAGCAGTTTGCCCAACGGCCCCGGGACAGGGAGGTTGGGAAATGAAGCTTTCTTT.